The subject of this entry is one T cell receptor beta chain. Its antigen is as yet unknown. CDR1 LGHDT and CDR2 YNNKEL come from the germline V gene (reference sequence). The CDR3 consists of 13 residues. V shed 4 bases, J shed 6 bases, and the junction held 4 bases outside the gene matches. Analyses pooled second doses at about 4 or about 12 weeks. Here immunoSEQ multiplex PCR was the method, and the copy in TCRdb shows in-frame clones only, minus some. The sample includes approximately 130,000 clones, 80% to 90% seen only once; the top ten take 27%. These data come from a study of T cell responses to AZD1222 COVID-19 vaccine. Broader study findings: Variant regions that are unmutated are reportedly the target of nearly half of spike-specific TCRs. Seropositivity was recorded at baseline in only a handful of AZD1222 recipients.

This receptor was obtained from an adult who received the AZD1222 COVID-19 vaccine. The sequences come from peripheral blood, collected 28 days after the second AZD1222 dose. The rearrangement links TRBV3-1 (or the pseudogene TRBV3-2) to TRBJ2-3; 7 bases agree with TRBD2. CDR3 sequence reads: CASSPWRGDTQYF. DNA of the CDR3: TGTGCCAGCAGCCCTTGGCGGGGGGATACGCAGTATTTT.